This TCR beta chain was recovered during a study of blood T cell repertoires in COVID-19. Study-level information: PBMCs, B-cell-depleted T cells, or T cells provided the cDNA or gDNA that made up the material.

There are 17 residues in the CDR3. Germline V CDR1 and CDR2: GTSNPN, SVGIG (reference sequence). The ends lost 2 bases at V and 1 base at J; junction bases unmatched: 6. This clone was observed a handful of times. Measured with immunoSEQ multiplex PCR; TCRdb has only the in-frame clones, and not every one. The profile covers roughly 120,000 clones, with around nine tenths appearing a single time and 4.5% taken by the ten largest. This TCR was sampled from a man aged 40-50 years with acute or convalescent COVID-19. Input material: peripheral blood. The chain has TRBV30 and TRBJ1-6, with 9 bases fitting TRBD1. For the CDR3, the DNA is TGTGCCTGGAGTCCCGGACAGGGGAAGTCCTATAATTCACCCCTCCACTTT. Translating it yields CAWSPGQGKSYNSPLHF.